This T cell receptor (beta chain) comes out of a study of PD-1 blockade in classical Hodgkin lymphoma. Overall study results and limits: Researchers reported that CD4+ TCR diversity, though not CD8+, rose significantly by C4D1. There remain no defined causes for the repertoire differences, which possibly reflect disease activity or prior therapy.

The CDR3 covers 15 residues. Trimming removed 1 base from V and 6 bases from J, with 13 bases in between. Germline loops: CDR1 WNHNN, CDR2 SYGVQD (reference sequence). Stated time point: cycle 4 day 1 (C4D1), after more than 5 weeks of nivolumab. All trial patients relapsed after autologous stem cell transplantation. The patients, who had relapsed/refractory classical Hodgkin lymphoma, achieved best responses of complete response, partial response or progressive disease. In regard to this clone: The antigen is not known.

TCRdb keeps only in-frame clones here, not all; method: immunoSEQ multiplex PCR. The sample holds approximately 8,000 clones, around three quarters seen once. The chain is built from TRBV10-1 and TRBJ2-1, with D tentatively TRBD2 (6 bases). The sample was peripheral blood mononuclear cells (PBMCs), taken before the fourth cycle of nivolumab. This TCR derives from a human donor with classical Hodgkin lymphoma. CDR3 sequence (DNA): TGCGCCAGCAGTGAGTTCGGACTAACTATCAATGAGCAGTTCTTC. Translating gives CASSEFGLTINEQFF.